This T cell receptor (beta chain) emerged from a study of CXCR3-negative and CXCR3-positive naive CD8 T cells. Study-level information: For each library, about 1.5 +/- 0.3 million TRB reads were obtained, some 130 million in total. Overall study findings and caveats: Naive cells with CXCR3 showed TRB CDR3s that were more hydrophobic than those in CXCR3-negative naive cells. Whereas memory cells differed, naive CXCR3-negative and CXCR3-positive cells shared similar TRBV-TRBJ usage.

In preparing the TRB cDNA libraries, 5' RACE with UMI labels was used. TCRdb reprocessed the 5' RACE reads and reports one entry per CDR3 protein, with no DNA. The table gives more than 80,000 distinct CDR3 sequences; the top ten clones make up 0.8% to 0.85% of it. This CDR3 spans 13 amino acids. Germline loops: CDR1 MNHEY, CDR2 SVGAGI. Sorts performed in triplicate captured roughly 320,000 cells each from every CD8+ T cell subset. As concerns this clonotype: Its antigen remains unknown.

The sample was naive CXCR3+ CD8+ T cells from blood. The subset was: CD45RO-CCR7+CD27+CD95- naive CD8+ T cells expressing CXCR3 (TNR3+). This rearrangement joins TRBV6-5 to TRBJ2-1; there is no DNA to check the TCRdb D call of TRBD1. This receptor was taken from a human donor in good health. Some clones in this sample may be carry-over from other donors' samples. CDR3: CASSYSDRGVQFF.